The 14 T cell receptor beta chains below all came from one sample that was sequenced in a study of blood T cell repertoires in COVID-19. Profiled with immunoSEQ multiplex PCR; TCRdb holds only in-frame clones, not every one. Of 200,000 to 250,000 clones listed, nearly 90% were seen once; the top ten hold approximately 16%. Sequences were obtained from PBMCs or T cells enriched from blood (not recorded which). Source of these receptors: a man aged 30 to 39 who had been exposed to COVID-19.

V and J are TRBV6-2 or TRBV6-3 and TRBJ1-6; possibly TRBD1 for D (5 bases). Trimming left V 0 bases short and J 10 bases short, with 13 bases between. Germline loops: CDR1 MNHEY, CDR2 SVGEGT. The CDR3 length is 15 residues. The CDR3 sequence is CASSYSKGEGSPLHF. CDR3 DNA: TGTGCCAGCAGTTACTCGAAAGGGGAGGGCTCACCCCTCCACTTT.

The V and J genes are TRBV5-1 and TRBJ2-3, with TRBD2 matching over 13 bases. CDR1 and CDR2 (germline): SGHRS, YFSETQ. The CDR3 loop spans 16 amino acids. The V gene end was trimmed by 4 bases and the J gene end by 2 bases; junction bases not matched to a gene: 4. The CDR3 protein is CASSPGLAGSTDTQYF. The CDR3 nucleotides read TGCGCCAGCAGCCCGGGACTAGCGGGATCCACAGATACGCAGTATTTT. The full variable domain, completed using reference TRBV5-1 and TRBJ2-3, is KAGVTQTPRYLIKTRGQQVTLSCSPISGHRSVSWYQQTPGQGLQFLFEYFSETQRNKGNFPGRFSGRQFSNSRSEMNVSTLELGDSALYLCASSPGLAGSTDTQYFGPGTRLTVL.

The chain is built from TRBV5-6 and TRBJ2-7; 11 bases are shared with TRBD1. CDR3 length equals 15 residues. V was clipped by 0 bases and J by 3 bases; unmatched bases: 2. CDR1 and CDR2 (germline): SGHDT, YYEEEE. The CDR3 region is CASSLVGQGVYEQYF. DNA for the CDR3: TGTGCCAGCAGCTTGGTGGGACAGGGGGTCTACGAGCAGTACTTC. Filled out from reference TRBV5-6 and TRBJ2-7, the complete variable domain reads DAGVTQSPTHLIKTRGQQVTLRCSPKSGHDTVSWYQQALGQGPQFIFQYYEEEERQRGNFPDRFSGHQFPNYSSELNVNALLLGDSALYLCASSLVGQGVYEQYFGPGTRLTVT.

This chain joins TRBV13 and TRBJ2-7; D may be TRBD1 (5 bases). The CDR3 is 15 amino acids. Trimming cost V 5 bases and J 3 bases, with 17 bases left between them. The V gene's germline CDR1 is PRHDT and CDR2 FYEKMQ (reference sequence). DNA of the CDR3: TGTGCCAGCAGCGGCACGACAGCGAGCCACTACGAGCAGTACTTC. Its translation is CASSGTTASHYEQYF.

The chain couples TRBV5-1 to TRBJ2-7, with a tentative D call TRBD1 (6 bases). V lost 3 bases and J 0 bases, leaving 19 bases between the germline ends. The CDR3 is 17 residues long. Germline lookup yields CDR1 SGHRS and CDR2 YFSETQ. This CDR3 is CASSSLGTLLSSYEQYF. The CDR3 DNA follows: TGCGCCAGCAGCTCCCTGGGGACACTCCTTAGCTCCTACGAGCAGTACTTC.

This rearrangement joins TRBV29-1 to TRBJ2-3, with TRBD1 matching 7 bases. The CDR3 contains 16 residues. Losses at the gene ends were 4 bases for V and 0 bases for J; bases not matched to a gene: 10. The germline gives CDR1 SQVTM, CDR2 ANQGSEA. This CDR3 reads CSVAAGGGRSTDTQYF. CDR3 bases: TGCAGCGTTGCGGCAGGGGGTGGGAGAAGCACAGATACGCAGTATTTT.

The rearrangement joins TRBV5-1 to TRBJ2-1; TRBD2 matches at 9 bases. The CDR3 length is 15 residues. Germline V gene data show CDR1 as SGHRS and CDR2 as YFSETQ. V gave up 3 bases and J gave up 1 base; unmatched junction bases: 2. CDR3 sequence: CASSSSGGSYNEQFF. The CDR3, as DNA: TGCGCCAGCAGCTCGAGCGGGGGGTCCTACAATGAGCAGTTCTTC.

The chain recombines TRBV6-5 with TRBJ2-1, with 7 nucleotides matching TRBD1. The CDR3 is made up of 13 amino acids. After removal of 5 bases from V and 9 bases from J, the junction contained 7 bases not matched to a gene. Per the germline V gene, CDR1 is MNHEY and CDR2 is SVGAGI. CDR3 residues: CASSNDRAREQFF. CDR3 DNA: TGTGCCAGCAGTAACGACAGGGCCCGTGAGCAGTTCTTC.

CDR3 sequence reads: CASSLLAGPQSEQYF. DNA for the CDR3: TGCGCCAGCAGCTTACTAGCGGGGCCCCAATCCGAGCAGTACTTC. The chain combines TRBV5-1 with TRBJ2-7, with TRBD2 matching 10 bases. Germline-derived CDR1 and CDR2 are SGHRS and YFSETQ. The CDR3 is made up of 15 amino acids. The V and J ends lost 2 bases and 6 bases, in that order; junction bases with no gene match: 8.

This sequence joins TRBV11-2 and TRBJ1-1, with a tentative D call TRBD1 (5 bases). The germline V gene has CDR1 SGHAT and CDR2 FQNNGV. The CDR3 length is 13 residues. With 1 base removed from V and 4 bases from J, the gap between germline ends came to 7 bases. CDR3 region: CASSLGRGTEAFF. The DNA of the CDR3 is TGTGCCAGCAGCTTAGGAAGGGGCACTGAAGCTTTCTTT.

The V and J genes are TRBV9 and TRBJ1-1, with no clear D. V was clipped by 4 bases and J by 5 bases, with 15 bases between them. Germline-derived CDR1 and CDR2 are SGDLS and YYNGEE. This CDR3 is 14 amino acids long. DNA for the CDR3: TGTGCCAGCAGCATCCAGAAGCCGAGGACTGAAGCTTTCTTT. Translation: CASSIQKPRTEAFF.

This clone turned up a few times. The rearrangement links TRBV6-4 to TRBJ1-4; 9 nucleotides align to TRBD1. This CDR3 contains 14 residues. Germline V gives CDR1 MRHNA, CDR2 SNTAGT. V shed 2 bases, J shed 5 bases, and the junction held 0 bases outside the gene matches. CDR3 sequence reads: CASSDGTGNEKLFF. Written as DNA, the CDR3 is TGTGCCAGCAGTGACGGGACAGGGAATGAAAAACTGTTTTTT.

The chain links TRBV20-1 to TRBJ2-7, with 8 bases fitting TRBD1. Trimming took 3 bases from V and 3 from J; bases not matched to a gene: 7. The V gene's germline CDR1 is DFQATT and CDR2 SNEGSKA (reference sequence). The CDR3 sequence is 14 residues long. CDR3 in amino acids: CSASRRGRFYEQYF. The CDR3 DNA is TGCAGTGCTAGTCGCAGGGGGCGGTTCTACGAGCAGTACTTC.

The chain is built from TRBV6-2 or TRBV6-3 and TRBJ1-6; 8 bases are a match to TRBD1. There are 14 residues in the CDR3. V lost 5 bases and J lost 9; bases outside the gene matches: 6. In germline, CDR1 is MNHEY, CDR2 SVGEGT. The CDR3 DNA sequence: TGTGCCAGCAGTCGGACAGGGATGGGTTCACCCCTCCACTTT. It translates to CASSRTGMGSPLHF.